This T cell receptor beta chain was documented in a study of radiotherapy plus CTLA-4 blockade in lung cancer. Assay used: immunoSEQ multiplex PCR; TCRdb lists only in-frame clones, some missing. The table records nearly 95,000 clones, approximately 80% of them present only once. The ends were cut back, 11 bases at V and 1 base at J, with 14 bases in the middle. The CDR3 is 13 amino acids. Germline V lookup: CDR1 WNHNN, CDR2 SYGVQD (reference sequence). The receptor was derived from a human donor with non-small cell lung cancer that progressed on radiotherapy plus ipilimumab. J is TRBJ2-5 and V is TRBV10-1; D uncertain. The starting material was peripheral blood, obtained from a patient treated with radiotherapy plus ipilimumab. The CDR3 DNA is TGCGCCTGCCCCGTTCGGATCCAAGAGACCCAGTACTTC. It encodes CACPVRIQETQYF.